Listed below are T cell receptor beta chains from one sample, sequenced in a study of blood T cell repertoires in COVID-19. The assay was immunoSEQ multiplex PCR, and TCRdb's table has in-frame clones only and misses some. The sample includes roughly 250,000 clones, more than 70% of them seen just once. Sample: PBMCs or T cells enriched from blood (not recorded which). These receptors were obtained from a woman aged 40 to 50 with acute COVID-19. Each CDR3 is given with its conserved first and last residue. D genes are given only for firm matches.

>TRBJ2-1|.|TRBV24-1
CATSVRNEQFF
>TRBJ2-2|TRBD1|TRBV2
CASRVQGANTGELFF
>TRBJ1-1|.|TRBV3-1/TRBV3-2
CASSSTGTEAFF
>TRBJ1-5|.|TRBV6-4
CASSVGPNQPQHF
>TRBJ1-3|.|TRBV6-5
CASSLQEAGGNTIYF
>TRBJ1-6|TRBD1|TRBV24-1
CATNIRDRRKDNSPLHF
>TRBJ2-7|.|TRBV5-4
CASSLGDRTYEQYF
>TRBJ1-1|TRBD1|TRBV30
CAWCRGLGTEAFF
>TRBJ2-1|.|TRBV9
CASSVYGTVYNEQFF
>TRBJ2-1|.|TRBV5-4
CASSGGGYGSDEQFF
>TRBJ2-5|.|TRBV21-1
CATHLHKETQYF
>TRBJ1-2|TRBD1|TRBV9
CASSERTGPGYGYTF
>TRBJ2-3|TRBD2|TRBV29-1
CSVQLPHSGSSTDTQYF
>TRBJ2-3|TRBD2|TRBV10-1
CASSDLAGVGDTQYF
>TRBJ1-3|.|TRBV30
CAWARDNSGNTIYF
>TRBJ1-5|.|TRBV19
CASTLNGQGYGQPQHF
>TRBJ2-2|TRBD1|TRBV19
CASSAPRDSFPGELFF
>TRBJ2-5|.|TRBV28
CASSSASREGTQYF
>TRBJ1-6|.|TRBV5-5
CASSLIGDNSPLHF
>TRBJ2-1|.|TRBV7-9
CASSLLWMTGMAYNEQFF
>TRBJ1-4|.|TRBV19
CASSIRGGPEEKLFF
>TRBJ1-6|.|TRBV3-1/TRBV3-2
CASSQEMGSSYNSPLHF
>TRBJ2-4|.|TRBV5-1
CASSLEGSGAKNIQYF
>TRBJ2-1|TRBD2|TRBV24-1
CATGAYSGRYNEQFF
>TRBJ2-7|.|TRBV3-1/TRBV3-2
CASSHGRGVGSYEQYF
>TRBJ2-3|.|TRBV10-3
CAITARGFTDTQYF
>TRBJ1-1|TRBD1|TRBV18
CASSHGQGSNTEAFF
>TRBJ2-2|.|TRBV28
CASSFLLGPGELFF
>TRBJ1-2|.|TRBV12-3/TRBV12-4
CASSEDETNGYTF
>TRBJ2-2|.|TRBV10-3
CAISEFPFSANTGELFF
>TRBJ2-2|TRBD2|TRBV18
CASSPSTGGPVTGELFF
>TRBJ1-3|.|TRBV19
CASSPGAISGNTIYF
>TRBJ1-5|.|TRBV19
CASSRPGATPNQPQHF
>TRBJ2-1|TRBD2|TRBV10-3
CAISESDGRVSEQFF
>TRBJ2-5|TRBD1|TRBV28
CASSLGGQGKEETQYF
>TRBJ1-2|.|TRBV12-3/TRBV12-4
CASSRGDRYGYTF
>TRBJ1-2|TRBD1|TRBV7-2
CASSRDRSGYTF
>TRBJ2-7|TRBD1|TRBV28
CASSTAITGTGFSEQYF
>TRBJ2-1|.|TRBV7-9
CASSLYPGNNEQFF
>TRBJ2-6|.|TRBV19
CASSIRSSGANVLTF
>TRBJ1-3|.|TRBV6-5
CASTQAGNTIYF
>TRBJ1-2|.|TRBV15
CATSRAQLIPTRSRGYGYTF
>TRBJ2-1|.|TRBV28
CASSLRNEQFF
>TRBJ2-7|.|TRBV30
CAWNGQTYEQYF
>TRBJ1-4|TRBD1|TRBV5-6
CASRGQGREKLFF
>TRBJ2-5|TRBD2|TRBV18
CASSPRTSGSETQYF
>TRBJ1-5|TRBD1|TRBV7-9
CASSQNAGTGGNQPQHF
>TRBJ2-3|TRBD2|TRBV13
CASSLASGGSTDTQYF
>TRBJ2-1|.|TRBV19
CASSIRGIGNEQFF
>TRBJ2-1|TRBD2|TRBV24-1
CATSDWGTSGTYNEQFF
>TRBJ1-2|TRBD1|TRBV24-1
CATSDFPQGVSGYTF
>TRBJ2-1|TRBD2|TRBV3-1/TRBV3-2
CASSHSSGSSYNEQFF
>TRBJ2-7|TRBD2|TRBV3-1/TRBV3-2
CASSQLAGAFYEQYF
>TRBJ1-2|TRBD1|TRBV11-2
CASSPWTGPKSSGSYTF
>TRBJ1-2|TRBD1|TRBV20-1
CSASMLLTGGDYGYTF
>TRBJ1-1|TRBD1|TRBV7-9
CASSLLGGRDRDRNNEAFF
>TRBJ2-1|TRBD1|TRBV14
CASSQNTRDRLIRSYNEQFF
>TRBJ1-2|.|TRBV18
CASSPAKGFDGYTF